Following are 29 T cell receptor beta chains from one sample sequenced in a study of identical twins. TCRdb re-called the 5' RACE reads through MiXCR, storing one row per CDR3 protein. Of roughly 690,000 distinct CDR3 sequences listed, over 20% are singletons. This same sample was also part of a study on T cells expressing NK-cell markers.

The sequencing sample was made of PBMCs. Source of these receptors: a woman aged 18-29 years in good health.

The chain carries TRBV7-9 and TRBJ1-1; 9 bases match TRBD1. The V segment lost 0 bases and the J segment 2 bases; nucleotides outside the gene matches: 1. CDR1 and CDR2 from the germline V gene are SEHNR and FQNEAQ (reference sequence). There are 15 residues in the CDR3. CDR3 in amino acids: CASSLADRGNTEAFF. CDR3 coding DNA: TGTGCCAGCAGCTTAGCGGACAGGGGTAACACTGAAGCTTTCTTT.

CDR3 loop: CASSYGTGRSRLSYEQYF. DNA of the CDR3: TGTGCCAGCAGTTACGGGACAGGGCGTTCTAGGCTCTCCTACGAGCAGTACTTC. This chain uses TRBV6-5 with TRBJ2-7, with 9 positions matching TRBD1. Germline-derived CDR1 and CDR2 are MNHEY and SVGAGI. V trimming: 2 bases; J trimming: 0 bases; junction bases outside the gene matches: 11. The CDR3 totals 18 residues.

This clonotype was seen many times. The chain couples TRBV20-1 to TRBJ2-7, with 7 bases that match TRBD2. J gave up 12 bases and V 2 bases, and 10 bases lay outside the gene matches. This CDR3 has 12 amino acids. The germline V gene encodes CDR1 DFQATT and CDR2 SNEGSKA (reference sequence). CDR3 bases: TGCAGTGCTAGAAACCGGGAGGAAACTTTGTACTTC. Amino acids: CSARNREETLYF.

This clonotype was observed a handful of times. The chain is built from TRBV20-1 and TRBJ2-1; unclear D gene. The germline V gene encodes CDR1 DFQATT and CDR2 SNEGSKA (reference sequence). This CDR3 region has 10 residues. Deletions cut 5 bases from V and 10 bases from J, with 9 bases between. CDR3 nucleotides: TGCAGTGCTGTCTCTGTAGAGCAGTTCTTC. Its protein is CSAVSVEQFF.

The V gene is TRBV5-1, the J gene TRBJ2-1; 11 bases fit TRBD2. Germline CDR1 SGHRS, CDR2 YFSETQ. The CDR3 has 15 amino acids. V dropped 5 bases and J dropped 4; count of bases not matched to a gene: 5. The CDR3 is CASRLAGVPYNEQFF. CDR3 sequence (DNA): TGCGCCAGCAGACTAGCGGGAGTCCCTTACAATGAGCAGTTCTTC. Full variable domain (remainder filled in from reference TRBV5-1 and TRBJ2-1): KAGVTQTPRYLIKTRGQQVTLSCSPISGHRSVSWYQQTPGQGLQFLFEYFSETQRNKGNFPGRFSGRQFSNSRSEMNVSTLELGDSALYLCASRLAGVPYNEQFFGPGTRLTVL.

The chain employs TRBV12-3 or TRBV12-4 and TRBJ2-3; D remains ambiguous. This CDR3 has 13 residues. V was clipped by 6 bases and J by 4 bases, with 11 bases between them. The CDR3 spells CASRWIFADTQYF. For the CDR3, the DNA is TGTGCCAGCAGGTGGATATTCGCAGATACGCAGTATTTT.

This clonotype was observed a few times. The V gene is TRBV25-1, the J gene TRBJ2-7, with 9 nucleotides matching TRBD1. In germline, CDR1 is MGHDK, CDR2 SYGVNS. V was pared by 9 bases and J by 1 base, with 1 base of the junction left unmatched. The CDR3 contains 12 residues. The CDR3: CARGQGSYEQYF. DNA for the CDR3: TGTGCCAGGGGACAGGGATCCTACGAGCAGTACTTC.

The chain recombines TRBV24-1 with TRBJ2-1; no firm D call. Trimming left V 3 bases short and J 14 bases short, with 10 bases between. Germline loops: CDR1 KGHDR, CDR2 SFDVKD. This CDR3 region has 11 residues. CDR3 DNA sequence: TGTGCCACCAGTGATGGGTGGAGTGAGTTCTTC. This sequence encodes CATSDGWSEFF.

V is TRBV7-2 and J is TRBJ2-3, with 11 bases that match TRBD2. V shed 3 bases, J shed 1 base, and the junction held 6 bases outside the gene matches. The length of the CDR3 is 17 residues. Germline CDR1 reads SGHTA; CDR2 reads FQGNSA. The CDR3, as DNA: TGTGCCAGCAGCTTGACTAGCGGGGTCCGGGGCACAGATACGCAGTATTTT. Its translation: CASSLTSGVRGTDTQYF.

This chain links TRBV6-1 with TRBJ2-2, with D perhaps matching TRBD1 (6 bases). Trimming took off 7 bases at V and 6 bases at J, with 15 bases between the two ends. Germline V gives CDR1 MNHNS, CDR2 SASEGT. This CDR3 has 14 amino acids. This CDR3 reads CASKSSGAPGELFF. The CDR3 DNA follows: TGTGCCAGCAAATCTTCAGGGGCCCCCGGGGAGCTGTTTTTT.

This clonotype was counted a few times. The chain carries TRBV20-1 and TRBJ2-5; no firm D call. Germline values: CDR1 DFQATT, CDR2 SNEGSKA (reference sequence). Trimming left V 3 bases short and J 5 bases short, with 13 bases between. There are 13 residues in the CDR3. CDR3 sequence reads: CSARPGIRETQYF. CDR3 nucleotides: TGCAGTGCTAGGCCAGGCATTAGGGAGACCCAGTACTTC.

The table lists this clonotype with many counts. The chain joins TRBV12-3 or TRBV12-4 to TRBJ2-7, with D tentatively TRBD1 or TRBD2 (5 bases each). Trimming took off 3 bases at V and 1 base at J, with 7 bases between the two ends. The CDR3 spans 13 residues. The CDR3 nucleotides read TGTGCCAGCAGTTTTTGGGGGTCCTACGAGCAGTACTTC. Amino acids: CASSFWGSYEQYF.

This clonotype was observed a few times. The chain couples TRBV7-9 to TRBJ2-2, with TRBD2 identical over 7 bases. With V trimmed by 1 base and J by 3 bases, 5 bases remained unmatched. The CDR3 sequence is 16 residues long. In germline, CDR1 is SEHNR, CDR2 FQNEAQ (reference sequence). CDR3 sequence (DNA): TGTGCCAGCAGCTTAGTTGCCGGGGGGTACACCGGGGAGCTGTTTTTT. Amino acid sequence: CASSLVAGGYTGELFF.

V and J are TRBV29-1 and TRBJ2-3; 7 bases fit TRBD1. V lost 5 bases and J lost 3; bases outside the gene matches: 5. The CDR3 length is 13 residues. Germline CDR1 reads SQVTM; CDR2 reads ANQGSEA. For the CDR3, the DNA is TGCAGCGTTAACAGGGGAAATACAGATACGCAGTATTTT. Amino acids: CSVNRGNTDTQYF.

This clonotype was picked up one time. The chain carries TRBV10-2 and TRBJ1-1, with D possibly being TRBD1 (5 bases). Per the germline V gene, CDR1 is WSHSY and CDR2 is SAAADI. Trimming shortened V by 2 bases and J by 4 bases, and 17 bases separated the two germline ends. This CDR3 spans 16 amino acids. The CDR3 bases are TGCGCCAGCAGTGAGCGAGGGGTGGTGAGAGGCACTGAAGCTTTCTTT. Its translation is CASSERGVVRGTEAFF.

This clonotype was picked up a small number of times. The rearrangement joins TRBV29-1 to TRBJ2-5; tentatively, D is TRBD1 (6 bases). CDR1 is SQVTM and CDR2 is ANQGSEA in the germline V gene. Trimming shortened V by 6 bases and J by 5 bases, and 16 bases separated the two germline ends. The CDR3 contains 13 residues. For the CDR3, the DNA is TGCAGCGTCCTGGACAGTGGGAAGGAGACCCAGTACTTC. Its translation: CSVLDSGKETQYF.

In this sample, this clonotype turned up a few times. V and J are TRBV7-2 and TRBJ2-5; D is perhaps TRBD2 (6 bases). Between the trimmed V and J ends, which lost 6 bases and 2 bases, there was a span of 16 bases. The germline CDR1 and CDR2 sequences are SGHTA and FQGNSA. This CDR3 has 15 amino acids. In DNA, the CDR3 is TGTGCCAGCAGTCCTCCCGGGGCGGGGCAAGAGACCCAGTACTTC. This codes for CASSPPGAGQETQYF.

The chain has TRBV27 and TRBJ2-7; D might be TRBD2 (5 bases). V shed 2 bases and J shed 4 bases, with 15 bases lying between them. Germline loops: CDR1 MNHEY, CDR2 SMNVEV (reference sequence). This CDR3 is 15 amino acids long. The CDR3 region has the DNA TGTGCCAGCAGTTTAGTATCGGGAACTGAATACGAGCAGTACTTC. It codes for CASSLVSGTEYEQYF.

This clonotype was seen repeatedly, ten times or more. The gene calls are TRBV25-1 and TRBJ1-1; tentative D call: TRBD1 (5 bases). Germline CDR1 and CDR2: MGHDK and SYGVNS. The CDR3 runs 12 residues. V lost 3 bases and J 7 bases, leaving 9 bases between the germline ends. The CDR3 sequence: CASSDGGVEAFF. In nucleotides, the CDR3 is TGTGCCAGCAGTGATGGAGGGGTTGAAGCTTTCTTT. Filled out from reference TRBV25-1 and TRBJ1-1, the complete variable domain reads EADIYQTPRYLVIGTGKKITLECSQTMGHDKMYWYQQDPGMELHLIHYSYGVNSTEKGDLSSESTVSRIRTEHFPLTLESARPSHTSQYLCASSDGGVEAFFGQGTRLTVV.

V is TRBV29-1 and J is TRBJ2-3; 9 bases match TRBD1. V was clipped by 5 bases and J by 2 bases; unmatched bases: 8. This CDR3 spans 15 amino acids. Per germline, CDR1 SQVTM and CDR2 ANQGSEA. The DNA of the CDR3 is TGCAGCGTTACTGGGACAGGGACTTTCACAGATACGCAGTATTTT. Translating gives CSVTGTGTFTDTQYF.

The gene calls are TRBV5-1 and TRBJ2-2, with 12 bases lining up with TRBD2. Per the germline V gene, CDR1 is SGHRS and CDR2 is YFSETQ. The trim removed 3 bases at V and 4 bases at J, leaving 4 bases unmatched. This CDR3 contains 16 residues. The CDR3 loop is CASSSLAGGATGELFF. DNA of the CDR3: TGCGCCAGCAGCTCCCTAGCGGGAGGGGCCACCGGGGAGCTGTTTTTT.

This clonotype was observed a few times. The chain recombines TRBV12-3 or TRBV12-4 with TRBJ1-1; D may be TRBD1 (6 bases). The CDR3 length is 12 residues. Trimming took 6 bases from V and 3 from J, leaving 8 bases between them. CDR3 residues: CASRGQYTEAFF. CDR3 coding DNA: TGTGCCAGCAGAGGACAGTACACTGAAGCTTTCTTT.

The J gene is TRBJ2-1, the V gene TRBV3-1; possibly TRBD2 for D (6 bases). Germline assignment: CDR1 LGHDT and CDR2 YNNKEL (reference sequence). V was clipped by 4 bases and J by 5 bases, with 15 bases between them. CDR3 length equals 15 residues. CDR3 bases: TGTGCCAGCAGCCCTGTAGCGGTGAAAAACAATGAGCAGTTCTTC. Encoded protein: CASSPVAVKNNEQFF.

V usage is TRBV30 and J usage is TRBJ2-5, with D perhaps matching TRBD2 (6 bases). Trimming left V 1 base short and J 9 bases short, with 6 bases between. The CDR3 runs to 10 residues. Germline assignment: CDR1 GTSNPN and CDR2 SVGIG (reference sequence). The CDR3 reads CAWSGEAQYF. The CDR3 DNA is TGTGCCTGGAGTGGGGAGGCCCAGTACTTC.

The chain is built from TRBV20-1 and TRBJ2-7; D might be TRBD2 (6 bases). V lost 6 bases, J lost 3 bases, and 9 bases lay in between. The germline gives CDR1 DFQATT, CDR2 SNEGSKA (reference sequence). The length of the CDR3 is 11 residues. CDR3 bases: TGCAGTGCGGGGACTTACTACGAGCAGTACTTC. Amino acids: CSAGTYYEQYF.

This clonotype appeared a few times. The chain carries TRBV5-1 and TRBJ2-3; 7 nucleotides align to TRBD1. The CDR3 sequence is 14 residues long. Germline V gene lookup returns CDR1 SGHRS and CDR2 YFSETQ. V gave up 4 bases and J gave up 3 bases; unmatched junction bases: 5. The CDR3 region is CASSMLQGTDTQYF. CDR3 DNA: TGCGCCAGCAGCATGCTACAGGGGACAGATACGCAGTATTTT.

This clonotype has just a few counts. The CDR3 DNA follows: TGTGCCAGCGGGGATTACGGGGAGCTGTTTTTT. Protein product: CASGDYGELFF. V usage is TRBV7-8 and J usage is TRBJ2-2; no definite D call. The CDR3 has 11 residues. Trimming cost V 8 bases and J 7 bases, with 8 bases left between them. The V gene's germline CDR1 is SGHVS and CDR2 FQNEAQ.

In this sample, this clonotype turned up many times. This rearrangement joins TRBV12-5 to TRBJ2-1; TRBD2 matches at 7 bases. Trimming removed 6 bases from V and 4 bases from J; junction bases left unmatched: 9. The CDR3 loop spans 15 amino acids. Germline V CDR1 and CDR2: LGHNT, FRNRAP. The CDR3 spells CASGPPRGSYNEQFF. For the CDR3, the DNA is TGTGCTAGTGGCCCCCCGCGGGGGAGTTACAATGAGCAGTTCTTC.

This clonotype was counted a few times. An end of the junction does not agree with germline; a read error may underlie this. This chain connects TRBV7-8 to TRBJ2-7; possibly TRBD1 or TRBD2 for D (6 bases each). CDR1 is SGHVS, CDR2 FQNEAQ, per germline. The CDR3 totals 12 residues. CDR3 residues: CASSLGQGRIYF. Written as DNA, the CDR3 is TGTGCCAGCAGTTTAGGCCAGGGGAGGATCTACTTC.